This T cell receptor (beta chain) was captured by sequencing in a study of T cells after yellow fever vaccination. Study details: Where fractions had low cell numbers, libraries were prepared from them with the SMART-Seq v4 Ultra Low Input RNA kit.

Each CDR3 protein is one row after TCRdb ran MiXCR on the 5' RACE reads. In the table there are 500,000 to 650,000 distinct CDR3 sequences, approximately 13% of which are singletons. The V and J ends lost 6 bases and 3 bases, in that order; junction bases with no gene match: 6. The CDR3 consists of 15 residues. CDR1 and CDR2 from the germline V gene are LGHNA and YSLEER. The material sequenced was PBMCs, taken on the day of the yellow fever booster vaccination. This chain joins TRBV4-3 and TRBJ2-1, with 9 nucleotides matching TRBD2. This sequence was found in a man aged 25-45 years who received the YFV17D yellow fever vaccine. In nucleotides, the CDR3 is TGCGCCAGCAGTCGTAGCGGGGGTAACTACAATGAGCAGTTCTTC. This encodes CASSRSGGNYNEQFF.